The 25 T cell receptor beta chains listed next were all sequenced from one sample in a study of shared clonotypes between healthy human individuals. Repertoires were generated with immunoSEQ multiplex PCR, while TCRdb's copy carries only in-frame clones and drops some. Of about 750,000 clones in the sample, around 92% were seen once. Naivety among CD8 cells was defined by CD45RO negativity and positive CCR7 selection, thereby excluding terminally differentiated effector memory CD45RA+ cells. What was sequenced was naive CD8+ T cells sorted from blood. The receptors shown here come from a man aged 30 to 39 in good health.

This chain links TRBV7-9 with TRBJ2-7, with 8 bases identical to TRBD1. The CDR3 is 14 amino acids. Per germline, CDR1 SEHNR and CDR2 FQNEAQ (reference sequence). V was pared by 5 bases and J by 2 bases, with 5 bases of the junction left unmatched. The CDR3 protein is CASSAQGAPYEQYF. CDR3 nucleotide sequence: TGTGCCAGCAGCGCCCAGGGGGCCCCCTACGAGCAGTACTTC.

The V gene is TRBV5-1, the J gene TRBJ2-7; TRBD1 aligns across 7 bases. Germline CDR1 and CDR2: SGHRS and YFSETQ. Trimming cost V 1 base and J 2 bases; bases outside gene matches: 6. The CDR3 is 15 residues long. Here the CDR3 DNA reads TGCGCCAGCAGCTTGTGGACAGGACTTCCCTACGAGCAGTACTTC. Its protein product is CASSLWTGLPYEQYF.

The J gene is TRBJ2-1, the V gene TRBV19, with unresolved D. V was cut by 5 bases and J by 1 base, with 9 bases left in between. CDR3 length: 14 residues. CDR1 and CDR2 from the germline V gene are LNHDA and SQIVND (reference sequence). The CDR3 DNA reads TGTGCCAGTAGTCTGTGGGAATCCTACAATGAGCAGTTCTTC. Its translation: CASSLWESYNEQFF.

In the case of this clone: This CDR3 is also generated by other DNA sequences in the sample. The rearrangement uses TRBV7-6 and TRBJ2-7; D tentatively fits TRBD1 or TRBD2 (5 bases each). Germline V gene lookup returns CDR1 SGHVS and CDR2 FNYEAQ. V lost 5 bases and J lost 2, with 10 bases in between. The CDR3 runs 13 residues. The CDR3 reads CASSPGPTYEQYF. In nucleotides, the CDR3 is TGTGCCAGCAGCCCGGGGCCCACCTACGAGCAGTACTTC.

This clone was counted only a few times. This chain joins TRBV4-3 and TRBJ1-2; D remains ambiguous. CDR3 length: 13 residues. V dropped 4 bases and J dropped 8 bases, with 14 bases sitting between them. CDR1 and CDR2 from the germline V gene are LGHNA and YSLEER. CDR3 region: CASSPRLRIGYTF. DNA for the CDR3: TGCGCCAGCAGCCCCCGACTTAGGATCGGCTACACCTTC.

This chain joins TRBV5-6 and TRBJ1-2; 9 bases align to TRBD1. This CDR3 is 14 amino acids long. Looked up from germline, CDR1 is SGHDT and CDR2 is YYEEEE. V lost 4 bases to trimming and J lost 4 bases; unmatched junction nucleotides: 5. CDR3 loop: CASSLGTGIYGYTF. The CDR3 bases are TGTGCCAGCAGCCTAGGGACAGGGATCTATGGCTACACCTTC.

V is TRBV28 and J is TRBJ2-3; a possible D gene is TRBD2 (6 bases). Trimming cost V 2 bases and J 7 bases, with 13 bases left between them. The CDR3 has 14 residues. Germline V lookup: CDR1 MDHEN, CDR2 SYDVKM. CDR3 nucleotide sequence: TGTGCCAGCAGTTTAATAGCGGAACTCAATACGCAGTATTTT. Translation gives CASSLIAELNTQYF.

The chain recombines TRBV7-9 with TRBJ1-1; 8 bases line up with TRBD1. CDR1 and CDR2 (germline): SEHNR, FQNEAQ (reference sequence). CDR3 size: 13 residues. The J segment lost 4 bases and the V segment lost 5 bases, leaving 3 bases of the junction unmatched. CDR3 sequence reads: CASSATGGTEAFF. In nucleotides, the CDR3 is TGTGCCAGCAGCGCAACAGGGGGCACTGAAGCTTTCTTT.

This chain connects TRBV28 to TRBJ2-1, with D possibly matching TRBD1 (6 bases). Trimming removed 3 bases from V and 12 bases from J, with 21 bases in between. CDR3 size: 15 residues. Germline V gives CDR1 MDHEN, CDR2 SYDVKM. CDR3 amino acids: CASSFSGATGEWQFF. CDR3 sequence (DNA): TGTGCCAGCAGTTTCTCAGGGGCCACCGGGGAGTGGCAGTTCTTC.

This CDR3 reads CASSLRPGEQYF. The CDR3 nucleotides read TGTGCCAGCAGCTTAAGACCCGGCGAGCAGTACTTC. The genes are TRBV7-8 and TRBJ2-7; D ambiguous. V lost 2 bases and J 6 bases, leaving 8 bases between the germline ends. This CDR3 is 12 amino acids long. The V gene's germline CDR1 is SGHVS and CDR2 FQNEAQ.

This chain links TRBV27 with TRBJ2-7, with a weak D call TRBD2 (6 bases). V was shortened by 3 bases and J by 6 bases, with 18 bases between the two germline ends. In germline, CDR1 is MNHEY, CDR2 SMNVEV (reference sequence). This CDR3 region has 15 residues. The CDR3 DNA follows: TGTGCCAGCAGTTTGTTGACTAGGGGCGAGCGCGAGCAGTACTTC. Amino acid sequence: CASSLLTRGEREQYF.

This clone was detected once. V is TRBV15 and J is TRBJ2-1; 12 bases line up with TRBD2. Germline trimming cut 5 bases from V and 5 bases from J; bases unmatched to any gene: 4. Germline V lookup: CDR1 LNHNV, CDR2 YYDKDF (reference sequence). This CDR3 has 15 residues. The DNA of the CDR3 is TGTGCCACCAGCCTCCTAGCGGGAGGGGACAATGAGCAGTTCTTC. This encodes CATSLLAGGDNEQFF.

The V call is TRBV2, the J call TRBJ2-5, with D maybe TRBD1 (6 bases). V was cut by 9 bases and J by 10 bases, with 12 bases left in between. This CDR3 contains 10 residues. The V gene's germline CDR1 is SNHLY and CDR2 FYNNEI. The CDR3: CASLQGGQYF. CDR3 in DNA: TGTGCCAGTCTACAGGGTGGCCAGTACTTC.

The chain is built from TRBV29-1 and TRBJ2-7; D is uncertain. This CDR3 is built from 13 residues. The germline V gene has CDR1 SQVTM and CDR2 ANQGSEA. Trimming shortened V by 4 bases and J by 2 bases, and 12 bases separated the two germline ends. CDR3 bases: TGCAGCGTTGTAGTGCCTCAACCCTACGAGCAGTACTTC. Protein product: CSVVVPQPYEQYF.

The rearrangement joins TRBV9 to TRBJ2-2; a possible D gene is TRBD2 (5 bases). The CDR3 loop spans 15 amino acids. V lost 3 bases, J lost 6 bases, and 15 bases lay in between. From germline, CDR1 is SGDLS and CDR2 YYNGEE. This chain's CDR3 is CASSEGRAGAGELFF. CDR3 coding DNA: TGTGCCAGCAGCGAAGGACGGGCCGGGGCCGGGGAGCTGTTTTTT.

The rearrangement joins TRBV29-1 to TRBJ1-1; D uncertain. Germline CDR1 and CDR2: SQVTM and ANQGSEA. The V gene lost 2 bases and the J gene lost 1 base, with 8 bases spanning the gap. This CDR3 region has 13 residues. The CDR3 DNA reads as TGCAGCGTTGAAATCGAATCGAACACTGAAGCTTTCTTT. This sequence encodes CSVEIESNTEAFF.

DNA for the CDR3: TGTGCCAGCAGCCACTCAGCTGGGGCCGGTGAGCAGTTCTTC. This translates into CASSHSAGAGEQFF. This rearrangement joins TRBV27 to TRBJ2-1, with a possible D match to TRBD1 (5 bases). From germline, CDR1 is MNHEY and CDR2 SMNVEV (reference sequence). The CDR3 loop spans 14 amino acids. Trimming cost V 6 bases and J 9 bases, with 18 bases left between them.

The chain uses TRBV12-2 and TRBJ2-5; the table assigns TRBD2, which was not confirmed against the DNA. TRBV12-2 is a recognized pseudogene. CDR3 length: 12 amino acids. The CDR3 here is CAGSSPQETQYF. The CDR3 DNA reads TGTGCAGGCTCTAGCCCTCAAGAGACCCAGTACTTC.

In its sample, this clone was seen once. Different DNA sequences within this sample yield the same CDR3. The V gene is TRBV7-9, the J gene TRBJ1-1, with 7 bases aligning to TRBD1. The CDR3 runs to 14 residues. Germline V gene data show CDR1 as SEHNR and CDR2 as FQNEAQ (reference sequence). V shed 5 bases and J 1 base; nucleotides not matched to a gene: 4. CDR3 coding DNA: TGTGCCAGCAGCCCCGGGACAGCGAACACTGAAGCTTTCTTT. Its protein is CASSPGTANTEAFF.

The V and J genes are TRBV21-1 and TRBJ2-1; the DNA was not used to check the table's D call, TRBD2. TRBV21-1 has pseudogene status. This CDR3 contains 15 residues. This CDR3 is CASSKSGRGHNEQFF. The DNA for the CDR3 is TGTGCCAGCAGCAAGAGCGGGAGGGGCCACAATGAGCAGTTCTTC.

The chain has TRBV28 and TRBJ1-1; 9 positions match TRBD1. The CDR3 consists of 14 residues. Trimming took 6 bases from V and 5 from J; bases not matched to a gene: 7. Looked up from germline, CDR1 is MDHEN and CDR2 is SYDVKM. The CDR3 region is CASSWTGVGTEAFF. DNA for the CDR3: TGTGCCAGCAGCTGGACAGGGGTAGGAACTGAAGCTTTCTTT.

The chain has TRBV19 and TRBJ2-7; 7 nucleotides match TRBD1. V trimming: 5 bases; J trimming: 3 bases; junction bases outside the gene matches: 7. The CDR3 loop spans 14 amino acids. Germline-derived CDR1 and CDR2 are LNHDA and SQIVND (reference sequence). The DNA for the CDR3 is TGTGCCAGTAGTTGGTCACAGGGGATCTACGAGCAGTACTTC. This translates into CASSWSQGIYEQYF.

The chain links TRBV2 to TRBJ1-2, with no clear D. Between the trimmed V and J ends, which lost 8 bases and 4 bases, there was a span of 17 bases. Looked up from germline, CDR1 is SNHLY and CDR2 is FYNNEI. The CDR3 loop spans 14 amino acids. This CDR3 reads CASPDYASSYGYTF. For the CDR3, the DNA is TGTGCCAGCCCAGATTACGCCTCATCCTATGGCTACACCTTC.

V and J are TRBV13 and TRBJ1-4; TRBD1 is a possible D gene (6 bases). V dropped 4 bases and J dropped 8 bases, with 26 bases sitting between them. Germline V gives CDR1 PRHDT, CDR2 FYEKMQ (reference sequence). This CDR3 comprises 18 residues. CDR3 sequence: CASSSTKTYRDIEEKLFF. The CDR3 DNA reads TGTGCCAGCAGCTCAACAAAAACATACAGGGATATTGAGGAAAAACTGTTTTTT.

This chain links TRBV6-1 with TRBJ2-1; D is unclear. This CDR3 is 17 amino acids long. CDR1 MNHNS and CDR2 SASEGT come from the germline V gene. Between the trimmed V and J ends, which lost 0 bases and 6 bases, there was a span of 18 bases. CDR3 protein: CASSEAQSQSSFNEQFF. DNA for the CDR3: TGTGCCAGCAGTGAAGCGCAGTCACAGTCGAGTTTCAATGAGCAGTTCTTC.